Sequencing of this T cell receptor beta chain was carried out in a study of beta chain features in type 1 diabetes. On the study more broadly: Sorted cells numbering some 110 million were examined across all samples. Study findings and constraints: A PCR bias possibly favoring shorter templates would apply equally to patients and controls.

Blood was collected once per donor into heparin, averaging approximately 110 mL. Post-sort purity exceeded 98% for all sorted populations. Germline loops: CDR1 MNHNY, CDR2 SVGAGI (reference sequence). The CDR3 totals 15 residues. The V gene lost 4 bases and the J gene lost 2 bases, with 12 bases spanning the gap. With respect to this clone: Its antigen is still unknown.

The isolated RNA, all of it, was reverse transcribed, so expressed TCRB transcripts were what got sequenced. Here immunoSEQ multiplex PCR was the method, and the copy in TCRdb shows in-frame clones only, minus some. The table has under 900,000 clones, 17% seen once. This chain joins TRBV6-6 and TRBJ2-1; TRBD2 might be the D (6 bases). The sequence was collected from a woman younger than 30 in good health. Sequencing was performed on naive CD4+ T cells from blood. This CDR3 reads CASSSQAGTYNEQFF. The DNA for the CDR3 is TGTGCCAGCAGTTCCCAAGCGGGCACCTACAATGAGCAGTTCTTC.